This TCR beta chain is from a study of early T cells in non-severe SARS-CoV-2 infection (dated by TCRdb to about 2021). Broadly, across the study: Because TCR sequencing relied on bulk RNA taken from unsorted whole blood, pairing of alpha and beta chains was not possible.

The method behind the library was 5' RACE. The instrument given in TCRdb is NextSeq 500. Unique molecular identifiers were attached to individual cDNA molecules in the TCR library protocol so that sequencing error and PCR bias could be corrected. TCR alpha and beta chains were both sequenced, and the abundances of alpha and beta sequences in each sample were closely correlated with each other. The study's own analysis went as follows. V gene, J gene and CDR3 annotation of TCR sequences was performed with Decombinator V4. Expanded TCRs were defined as changing significantly between any two time points under a Poisson model with p below 0.0001. TCR abundances were normalised to the total number of TCRs sequenced per sample and expressed as counts per million. VDJdb, accessed 1 November 2021, was searched for CMV, EBV and SARS-CoV-2 annotated TCRs, excluding TCRs annotated for multiple antigens. TCRdb reanalyzed the raw reads on its own, using fastp at Q25 for trimming and MiXCR for clone calling, and kept in-frame beta chains. Rows with a matching CDR3 protein are joined into one entry that keeps the most common DNA and genes. The V and J calls shown here were made by TCRdb, not taken from the authors' results. The sample has around 89,000 distinct CDR3 sequences on record, roughly 15% of them singletons. In total, the top ten clones hold about 0.59% of the sample.

General conclusions and limits of the study: VDJdb matching was skewed toward anti-spike CD8 responses and likely underestimated virus-specific expansions by missing private and CD4 specificities.

Set within a cohort of healthcare workers in London, UK, this nested case-control study involved weekly PCR testing of nasopharyngeal swabs along with blood sampling. Between 23 and 31 March 2020, the week of the UK lockdown, healthcare workers were enrolled and then followed up weekly for as long as 16 weeks. Comments on this clonotype: There is no known antigen for this receptor. No quality values exist for individual bases; no much larger clone is one base distant.

The sample was whole blood. This receptor was obtained from an adult who was a healthcare worker with PCR-confirmed SARS-CoV-2 infection or an uninfected control (not recorded which).

The DNA sequence reads TGTGCCACCAGTGACCGCCGGGAGACCCAGTACTTC. Its protein reads: CATSDRRETQYF. The rearranged chain carries TRBV24-1 and TRBJ2-5; the D gene remains uncertain. V sheds 4 bases and J sheds 5 bases, leaving 7 bases between their ends. CDR1 KGHDR and CDR2 SFDVKD are derived from the germline V gene. The CDR3 runs 12 amino acids, cysteine and phenylalanine included. The sequence is cut down to CDR3 DNA, 36 bases in frame from base 1.